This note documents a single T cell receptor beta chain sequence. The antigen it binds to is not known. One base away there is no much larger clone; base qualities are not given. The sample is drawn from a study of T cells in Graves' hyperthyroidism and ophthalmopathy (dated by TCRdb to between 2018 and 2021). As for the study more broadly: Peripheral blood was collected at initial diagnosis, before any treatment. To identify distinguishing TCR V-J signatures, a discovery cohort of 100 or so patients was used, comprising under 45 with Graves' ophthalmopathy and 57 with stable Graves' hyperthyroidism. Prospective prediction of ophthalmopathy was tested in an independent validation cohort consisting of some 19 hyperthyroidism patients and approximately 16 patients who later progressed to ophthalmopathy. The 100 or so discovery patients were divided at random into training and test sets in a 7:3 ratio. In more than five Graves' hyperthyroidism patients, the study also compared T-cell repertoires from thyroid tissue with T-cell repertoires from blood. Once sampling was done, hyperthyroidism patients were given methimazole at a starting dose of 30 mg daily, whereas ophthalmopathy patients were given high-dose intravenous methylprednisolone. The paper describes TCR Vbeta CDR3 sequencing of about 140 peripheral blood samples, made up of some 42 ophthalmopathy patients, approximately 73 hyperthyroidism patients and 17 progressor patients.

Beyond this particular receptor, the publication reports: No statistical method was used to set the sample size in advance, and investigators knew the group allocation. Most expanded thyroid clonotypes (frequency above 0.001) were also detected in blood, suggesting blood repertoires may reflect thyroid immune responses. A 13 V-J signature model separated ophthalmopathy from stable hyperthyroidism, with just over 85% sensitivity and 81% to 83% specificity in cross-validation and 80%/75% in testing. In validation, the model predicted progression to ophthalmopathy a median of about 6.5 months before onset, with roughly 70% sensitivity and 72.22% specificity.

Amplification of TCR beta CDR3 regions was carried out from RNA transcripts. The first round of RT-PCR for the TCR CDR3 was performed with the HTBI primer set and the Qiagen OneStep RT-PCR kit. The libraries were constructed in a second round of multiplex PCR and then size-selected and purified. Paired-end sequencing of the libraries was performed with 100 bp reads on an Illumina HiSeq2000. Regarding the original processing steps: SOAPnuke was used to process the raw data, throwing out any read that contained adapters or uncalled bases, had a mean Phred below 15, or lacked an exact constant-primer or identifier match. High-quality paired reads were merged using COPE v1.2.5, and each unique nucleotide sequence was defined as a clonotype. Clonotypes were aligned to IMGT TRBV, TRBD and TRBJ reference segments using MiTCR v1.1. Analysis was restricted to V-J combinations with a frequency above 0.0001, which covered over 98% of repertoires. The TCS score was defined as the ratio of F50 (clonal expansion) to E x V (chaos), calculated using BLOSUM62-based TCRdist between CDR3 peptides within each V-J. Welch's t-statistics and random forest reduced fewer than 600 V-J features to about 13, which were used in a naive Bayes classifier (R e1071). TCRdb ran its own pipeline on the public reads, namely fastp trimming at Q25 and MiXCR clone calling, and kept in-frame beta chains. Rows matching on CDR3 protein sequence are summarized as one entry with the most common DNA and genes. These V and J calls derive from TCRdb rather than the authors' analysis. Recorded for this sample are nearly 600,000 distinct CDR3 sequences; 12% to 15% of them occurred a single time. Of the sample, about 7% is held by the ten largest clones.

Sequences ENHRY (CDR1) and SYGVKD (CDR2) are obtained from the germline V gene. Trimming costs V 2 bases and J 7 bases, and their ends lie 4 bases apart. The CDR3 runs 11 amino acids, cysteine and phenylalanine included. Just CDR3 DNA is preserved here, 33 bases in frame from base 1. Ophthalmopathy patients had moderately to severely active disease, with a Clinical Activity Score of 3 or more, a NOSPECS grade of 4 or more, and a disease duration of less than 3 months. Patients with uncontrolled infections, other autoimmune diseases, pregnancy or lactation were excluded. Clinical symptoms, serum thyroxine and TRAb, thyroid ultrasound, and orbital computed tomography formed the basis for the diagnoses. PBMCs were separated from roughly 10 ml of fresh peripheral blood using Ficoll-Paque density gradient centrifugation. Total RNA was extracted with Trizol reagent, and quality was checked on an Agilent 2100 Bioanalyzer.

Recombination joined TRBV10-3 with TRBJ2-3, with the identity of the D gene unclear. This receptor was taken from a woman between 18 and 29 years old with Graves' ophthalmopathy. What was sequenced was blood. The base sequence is TGTGCCATCAGTGAGACAAATACGCAGTATTTT. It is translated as CAISETNTQYF.